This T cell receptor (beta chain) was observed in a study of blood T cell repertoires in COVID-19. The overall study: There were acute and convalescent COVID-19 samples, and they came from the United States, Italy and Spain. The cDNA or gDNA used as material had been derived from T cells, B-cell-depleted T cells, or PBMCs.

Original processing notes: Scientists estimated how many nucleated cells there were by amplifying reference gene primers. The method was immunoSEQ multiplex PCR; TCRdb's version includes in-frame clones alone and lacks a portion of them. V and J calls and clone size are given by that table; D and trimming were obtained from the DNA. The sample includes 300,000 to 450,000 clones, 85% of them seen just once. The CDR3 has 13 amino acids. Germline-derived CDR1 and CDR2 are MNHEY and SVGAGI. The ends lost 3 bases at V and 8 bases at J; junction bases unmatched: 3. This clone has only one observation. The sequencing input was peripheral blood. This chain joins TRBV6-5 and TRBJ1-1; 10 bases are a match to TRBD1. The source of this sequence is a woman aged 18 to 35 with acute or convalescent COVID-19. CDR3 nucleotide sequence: TGTGCCAGCAGTTATGGGACAGGGGCAGAAGCTTTCTTT. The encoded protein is CASSYGTGAEAFF.